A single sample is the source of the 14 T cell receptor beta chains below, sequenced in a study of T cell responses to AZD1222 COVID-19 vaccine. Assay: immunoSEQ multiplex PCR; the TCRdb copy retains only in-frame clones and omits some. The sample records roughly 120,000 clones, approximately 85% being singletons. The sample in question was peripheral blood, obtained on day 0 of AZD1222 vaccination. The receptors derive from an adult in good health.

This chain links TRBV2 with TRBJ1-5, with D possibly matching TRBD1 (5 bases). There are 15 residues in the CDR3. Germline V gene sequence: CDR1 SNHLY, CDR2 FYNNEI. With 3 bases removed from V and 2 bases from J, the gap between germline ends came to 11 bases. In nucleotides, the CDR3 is TGTGCCAGCAGTGAGGGGGGTATTGGCAATCAGCCCCAGCATTTT. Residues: CASSEGGIGNQPQHF.

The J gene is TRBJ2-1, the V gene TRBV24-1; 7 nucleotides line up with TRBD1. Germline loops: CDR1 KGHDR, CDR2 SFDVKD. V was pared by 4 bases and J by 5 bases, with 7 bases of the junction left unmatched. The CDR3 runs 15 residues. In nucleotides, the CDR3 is TGTGCCACCAGTGACCCGACAGGGACACACAATGAGCAGTTCTTC. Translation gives CATSDPTGTHNEQFF.

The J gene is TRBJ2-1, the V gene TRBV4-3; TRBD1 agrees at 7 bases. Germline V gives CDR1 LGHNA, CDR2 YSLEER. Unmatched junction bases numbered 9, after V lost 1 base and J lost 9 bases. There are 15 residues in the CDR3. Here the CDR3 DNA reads TGCGCCAGCAGCCAAGCTAAGGGGCAGGGGGTTGAGCAGTTCTTC. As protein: CASSQAKGQGVEQFF.

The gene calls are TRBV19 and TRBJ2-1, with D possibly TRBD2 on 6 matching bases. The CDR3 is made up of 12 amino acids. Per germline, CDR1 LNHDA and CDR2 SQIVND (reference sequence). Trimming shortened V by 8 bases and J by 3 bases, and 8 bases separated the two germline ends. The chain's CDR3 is CASGEVYNEQFF. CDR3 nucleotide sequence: TGTGCCAGTGGGGAGGTCTACAATGAGCAGTTCTTC.

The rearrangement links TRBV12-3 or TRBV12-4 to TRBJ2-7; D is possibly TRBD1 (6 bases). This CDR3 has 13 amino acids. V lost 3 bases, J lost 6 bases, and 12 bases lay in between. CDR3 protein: CASSLMGAGEQYF. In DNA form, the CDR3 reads TGTGCCAGCAGTTTGATGGGGGCGGGCGAGCAGTACTTC.

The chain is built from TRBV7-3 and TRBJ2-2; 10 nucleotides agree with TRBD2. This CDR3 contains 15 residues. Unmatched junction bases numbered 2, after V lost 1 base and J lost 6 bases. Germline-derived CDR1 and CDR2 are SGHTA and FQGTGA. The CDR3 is CASSLRLAGAGELFF. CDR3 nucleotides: TGTGCCAGCAGCTTAAGGCTAGCGGGGGCCGGGGAGCTGTTTTTT.

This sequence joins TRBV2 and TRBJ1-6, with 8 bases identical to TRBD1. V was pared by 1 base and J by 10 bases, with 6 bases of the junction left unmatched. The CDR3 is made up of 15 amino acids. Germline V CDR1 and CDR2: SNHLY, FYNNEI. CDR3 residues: CASSEETGVRSPLHF. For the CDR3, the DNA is TGTGCCAGCAGTGAAGAGACAGGGGTAAGATCACCCCTCCACTTT.

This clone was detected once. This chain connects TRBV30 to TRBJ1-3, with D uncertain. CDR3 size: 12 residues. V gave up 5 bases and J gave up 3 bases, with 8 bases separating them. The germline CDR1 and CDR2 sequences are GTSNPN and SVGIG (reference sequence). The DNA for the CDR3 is TGTGCCTGGGGATTAAGTGGAAACACCATATATTTT. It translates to CAWGLSGNTIYF.

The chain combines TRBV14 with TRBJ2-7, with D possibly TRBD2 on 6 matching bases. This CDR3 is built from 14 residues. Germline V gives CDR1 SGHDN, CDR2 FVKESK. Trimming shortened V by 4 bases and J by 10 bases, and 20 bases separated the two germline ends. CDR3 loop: CASSRDFGGSIQYF. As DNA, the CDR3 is TGTGCCAGCAGCCGAGACTTCGGGGGTTCTATACAGTACTTC.

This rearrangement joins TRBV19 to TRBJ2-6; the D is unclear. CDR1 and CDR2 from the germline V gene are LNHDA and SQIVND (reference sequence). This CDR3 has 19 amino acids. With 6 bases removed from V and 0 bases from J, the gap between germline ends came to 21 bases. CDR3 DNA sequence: TGTGCCAGTAGCCCCCGGGCATGGCAGATAAACTCTGGGGCCAACGTCCTGACTTTC. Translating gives CASSPRAWQINSGANVLTF.

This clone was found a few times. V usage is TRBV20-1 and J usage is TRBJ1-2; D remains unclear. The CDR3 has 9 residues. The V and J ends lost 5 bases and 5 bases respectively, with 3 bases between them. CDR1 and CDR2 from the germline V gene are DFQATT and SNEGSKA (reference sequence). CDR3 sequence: CSAYYGYTF. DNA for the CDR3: TGCAGTGCTTATTATGGCTACACCTTC.

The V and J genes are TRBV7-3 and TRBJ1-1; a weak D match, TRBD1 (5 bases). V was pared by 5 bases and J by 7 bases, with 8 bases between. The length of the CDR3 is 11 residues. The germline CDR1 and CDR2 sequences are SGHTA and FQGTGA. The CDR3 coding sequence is TGTGCCAGCAGCCGGGGCCTTGAAGCTTTCTTT. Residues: CASSRGLEAFF.

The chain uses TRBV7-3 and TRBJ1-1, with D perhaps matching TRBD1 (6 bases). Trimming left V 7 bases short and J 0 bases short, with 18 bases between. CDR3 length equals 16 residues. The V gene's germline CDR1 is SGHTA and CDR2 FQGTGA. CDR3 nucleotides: TGTGCCAGCACCCCATTCGGGAGGGGGATGAACACTGAAGCTTTCTTT. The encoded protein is CASTPFGRGMNTEAFF.

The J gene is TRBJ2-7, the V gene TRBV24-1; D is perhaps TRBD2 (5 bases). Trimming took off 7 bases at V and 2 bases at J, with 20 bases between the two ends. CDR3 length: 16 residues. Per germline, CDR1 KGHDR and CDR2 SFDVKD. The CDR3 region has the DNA TGTGCCACCAGAGTCCGGCGGGTCTCGCCAACCTACGAGCAGTACTTC. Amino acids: CATRVRRVSPTYEQYF.